This TCR beta chain was documented in a study of CD8 T cells in ankylosing spondylitis. TCRdb processed the 5' RACE reads anew with MiXCR; each CDR3 protein has one entry. The sample has 200,000 to 300,000 distinct CDR3 sequences; more than 25% are singletons. Of note for this clonotype: Antigen specificity is unknown.

The CDR3 has 15 amino acids. Trimming cost V 3 bases and J 4 bases; bases outside gene matches: 7. The study, taken as a whole, reports: Relatively rare in peripheral blood, disease-linked clones were also CD8+.

This TCR derives from a male donor with ankylosing spondylitis or in good health (not recorded which). V is TRBV12-3 or TRBV12-4 and J is TRBJ1-1, with 8 positions matching TRBD1. Sequences were obtained from blood, either unsorted or a sorted T cell fraction (not recorded which). The CDR3 coding sequence is TGTGCCAGCAGTTTCGCCGGACAGGGTAGCACTGAAGCTTTCTTT. Its protein product is CASSFAGQGSTEAFF.